Below, 13 T cell receptor beta chains from the same sample are listed, as sequenced in a study of shared clonotypes between healthy human individuals. Assay used: immunoSEQ multiplex PCR; TCRdb lists only in-frame clones, some missing. The sample holds about 1.5 million clones, roughly 96% seen once. The specimen was naive CD4+ T cells sorted from blood. The subset denotes: CD45RA+ positively selected. All receptors derive from a man under 40 in good health.

The chain has TRBV7-3 and TRBJ2-1, with unresolved D. Deletions cut 2 bases from V and 5 bases from J, with 16 bases between. The CDR3 covers 16 residues. CDR1 SGHTA and CDR2 FQGTGA come from the germline V gene. CDR3 region: CASSLGDREGNNEQFF. The CDR3 DNA reads as TGTGCCAGCAGCTTAGGAGACCGCGAAGGTAACAATGAGCAGTTCTTC.

The chain combines TRBV7-8 with TRBJ2-2, with a tentative D call TRBD2 (5 bases). This CDR3 spans 16 amino acids. Trimming removed 1 base at V and 2 bases at J, with 11 bases between. Germline assignment: CDR1 SGHVS and CDR2 FQNEAQ. Written as DNA, the CDR3 is TGTGCCAGCAGCTTAGTCCGACTACCAAACACCGGGGAGCTGTTTTTT. It encodes CASSLVRLPNTGELFF.

The genes are TRBV19 and TRBJ2-7, with 9 nucleotides matching TRBD2. The V segment lost 1 base and the J segment 2 bases; nucleotides outside the gene matches: 3. The CDR3 is made up of 15 amino acids. CDR1 and CDR2 from the germline V gene are LNHDA and SQIVND (reference sequence). The chain's CDR3 is CASSIGLADAYEQYF. In DNA form, the CDR3 reads TGTGCCAGTAGTATAGGACTAGCGGATGCCTACGAGCAGTACTTC. Variable domain in full (rest from reference TRBV19 and TRBJ2-7): DGGITQSPKYLFRKEGQNVTLSCEQNLNHDAMYWYRQDPGQGLRLIYYSQIVNDFQKGDIAEGYSVSREKKESFPLTVTSAQKNPTAFYLCASSIGLADAYEQYFGPGTRLTVT.

This chain joins TRBV10-2 and TRBJ1-2; D unclear. Trimming left V 6 bases short and J 1 base short, with 9 bases between. This CDR3 region has 13 residues. The V gene's germline CDR1 is WSHSY and CDR2 SAAADI. The CDR3 reads CASRYQVNYGYTF. CDR3 nucleotide sequence: TGCGCCAGCAGATATCAAGTTAACTATGGCTACACCTTC.

The gene calls are TRBV2 and TRBJ2-3; D gene ambiguous. Trimming left V 3 bases short and J 3 bases short, with 13 bases between. CDR1 and CDR2 from the germline V gene are SNHLY and FYNNEI. The CDR3 sequence is 15 residues long. CDR3 loop: CASSDEAWGTDTQYF. The DNA for the CDR3 is TGTGCCAGCAGTGATGAGGCCTGGGGAACAGATACGCAGTATTTT.

The chain links TRBV9 to TRBJ2-1, with D tentatively TRBD1 (6 bases). Trimming took off 0 bases at V and 3 bases at J, with 10 bases between the two ends. Germline V gives CDR1 SGDLS, CDR2 YYNGEE. CDR3 length: 15 amino acids. CDR3 in amino acids: CASSVGQGHYNEQFF. The CDR3 DNA reads as TGTGCCAGCAGCGTAGGGCAGGGGCACTACAATGAGCAGTTCTTC. Supplemented by reference TRBV9 and TRBJ2-1, the full variable domain reads DSGVTQTPKHLITATGQRVTLRCSPRSGDLSVYWYQQSLDQGLQFLIQYYNGEERAKGNILERFSAQQFPDLHSELNLSSLELGDSALYFCASSVGQGHYNEQFFGPGTRLTVL.

A single count supports this clone. The J gene is TRBJ2-7, the V gene TRBV19, with 8 nucleotides matching TRBD2. CDR1 and CDR2 (germline): LNHDA, SQIVND (reference sequence). V was pared by 6 bases and J by 4 bases, with 11 bases of the junction left unmatched. CDR3 length: 15 amino acids. CDR3 coding DNA: TGTGCCAGTAGACGCCTAGCGGGCCAGAGATACGAGCAGTACTTC. Its translation is CASRRLAGQRYEQYF.

The chain is built from TRBV7-9 and TRBJ2-3, with unresolved D. The CDR3 has 18 amino acids. V was pared by 7 bases and J by 0 bases, with 23 bases between. CDR1 and CDR2 (germline): SEHNR, FQNEAQ (reference sequence). CDR3 sequence (DNA): TGTGCCAGCACCCCATTCCCACGGCTCGACCCTAGCACAGATACGCAGTATTTT. Translation: CASTPFPRLDPSTDTQYF.

The rearrangement links TRBV6-5 to TRBJ2-2; 10 bases are shared with TRBD2. The germline V gene encodes CDR1 MNHEY and CDR2 SVGAGI. V lost 7 bases and J lost 8; bases outside the gene matches: 10. The CDR3 loop spans 15 amino acids. DNA of the CDR3: TGTGCCAGCACCATTACAACTAGCGGGGCGGGGGAGCTGTTTTTT. This gives the protein CASTITTSGAGELFF.

The J gene is TRBJ1-4, the V gene TRBV2; 9 bases align to TRBD1. V lost 7 bases to trimming and J lost 15 bases; unmatched junction nucleotides: 15. CDR1 and CDR2 (germline): SNHLY, FYNNEI. The CDR3 loop spans 14 amino acids. The CDR3: CASTPESTGTGLFF. For the CDR3, the DNA is TGTGCCAGCACGCCAGAGAGTACCGGGACAGGGTTGTTTTTT.

The gene calls are TRBV28 and TRBJ2-1; D gene uncertain. V lost 6 bases and J 6 bases, leaving 15 bases between the germline ends. Germline loops: CDR1 MDHEN, CDR2 SYDVKM. CDR3 size: 14 residues. For the CDR3, the DNA is TGTGCCAGCAGAGGGCCCCCTCCCGGCAATGAGCAGTTCTTC. Its protein is CASRGPPPGNEQFF. Variable domain in full (rest from reference TRBV28 and TRBJ2-1): DVKVTQSSRYLVKRTGEKVFLECVQDMDHENMFWYRQDPGLGLRLIYFSYDVKMKEKGDIPEGYSVSREKKERFSLILESASTNQTSMYLCASRGPPPGNEQFFGPGTRLTVL.

Turning to this clone: Other nucleotide sequences from this sample produce the same CDR3. The J gene is TRBJ1-3, the V gene TRBV6-5; D is undetermined. V gave up 7 bases and J gave up 0 bases, with 4 bases separating them. The CDR3 totals 12 residues. Looked up from germline, CDR1 is MNHEY and CDR2 is SVGAGI. The CDR3 sequence: CASTSSGNTIYF. The CDR3 region has the DNA TGTGCCAGCACGAGCTCTGGAAACACCATATATTTT.

This clone has a single count. The chain combines TRBV28 with TRBJ1-2; 9 bases fit TRBD1. CDR1 MDHEN and CDR2 SYDVKM come from the germline V gene. The CDR3 length is 17 residues. V gave up 6 bases and J gave up 4 bases; unmatched junction bases: 15. In nucleotides, the CDR3 is TGTGCCAGCAGACCCAAGGGACAGGGTTTCATTCGCTATGGCTACACCTTC. The encoded protein is CASRPKGQGFIRYGYTF.